This TCR beta chain emerged from a study of blood T cells in healthy people across ages. Study outcomes and limitations: Samples with more naive T cells showed higher observed beta diversity. Whereas aged donors had fewer naive CD4+ cells, long-lived donors had more of them and higher diversity.

V lost 2 bases and J 0 bases, leaving 16 bases between the germline ends. Germline values: CDR1 SEHNR, CDR2 FQNEAQ (reference sequence). CDR3 length: 17 residues. A second PCR of roughly 7 to 11 cycles used a sample-barcoded 5' primer and a J-beta primer mix. TCRdb reprocessed the 5' RACE reads via MiXCR and lists one record per CDR3 protein. The sample has just over 800,000 distinct CDR3 sequences, approximately 67% seen once; the top ten hold 25% to 30%. Turning to this clonotype: The antigen is not known.

The sample was blood. This sequence joins TRBV7-9 and TRBJ2-5; D may be TRBD1 (5 bases). The sequence was obtained from a man aged 25 to 45 in good health. The chain's CDR3 is CASSLNLGQLYQETQYF. The CDR3 bases are TGTGCCAGCAGCTTAAATCTAGGACAACTGTACCAAGAGACCCAGTACTTC. The full variable domain, with the rest looked up from reference TRBV7-9 and TRBJ2-5, is DTGVSQNPRHKITKRGQNVTFRCDPISEHNRLYWYRQTLGQGPEFLTYFQNEAQLEKSRLLSDRFSAERPKGSFSTLEIQRTEQGDSAMYLCASSLNLGQLYQETQYFGPGTRLLVL.